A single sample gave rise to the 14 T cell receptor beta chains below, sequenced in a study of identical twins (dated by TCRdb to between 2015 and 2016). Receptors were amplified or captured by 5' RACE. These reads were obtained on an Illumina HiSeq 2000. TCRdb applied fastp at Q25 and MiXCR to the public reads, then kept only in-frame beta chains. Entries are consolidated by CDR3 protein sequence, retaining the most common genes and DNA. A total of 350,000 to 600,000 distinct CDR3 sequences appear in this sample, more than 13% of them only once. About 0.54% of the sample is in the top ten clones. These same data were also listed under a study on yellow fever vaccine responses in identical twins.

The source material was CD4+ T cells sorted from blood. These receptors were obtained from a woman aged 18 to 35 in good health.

CDR3 in amino acids: CASSPQGASNPYEQYF. The DNA of the CDR3 is TGTGCCAGCAGCCCCCAGGGGGCCTCGAATCCTTACGAGCAGTACTTC. V usage is TRBV7-8 and J usage is TRBJ2-7; TRBD1 aligns across 8 bases. Trimming cost V 5 bases and J 4 bases; bases outside gene matches: 13. CDR1 and CDR2 from the germline V gene are SGHVS and FQNEAQ. CDR3 length equals 16 residues.

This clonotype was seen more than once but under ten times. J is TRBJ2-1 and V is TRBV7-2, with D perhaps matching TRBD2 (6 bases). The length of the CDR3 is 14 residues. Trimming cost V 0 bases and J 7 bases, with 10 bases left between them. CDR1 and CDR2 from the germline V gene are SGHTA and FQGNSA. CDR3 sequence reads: CASSLATSRNEQFF. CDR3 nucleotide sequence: TGTGCCAGCAGCTTAGCGACTAGTCGTAATGAGCAGTTCTTC.

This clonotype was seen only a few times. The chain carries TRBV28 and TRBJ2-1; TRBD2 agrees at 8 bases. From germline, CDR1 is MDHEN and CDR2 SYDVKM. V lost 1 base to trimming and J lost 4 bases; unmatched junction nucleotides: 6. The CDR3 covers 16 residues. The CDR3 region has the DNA TGTGCCAGCAGTTTATTTTCGGGGGGGAATTACAATGAGCAGTTCTTC. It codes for CASSLFSGGNYNEQFF.

CDR3 region: CARSRQGNEQFF. Here the CDR3 DNA reads TGTGCCAGAAGCAGACAGGGCAATGAGCAGTTCTTC. J is TRBJ2-1 and V is TRBV5-3; TRBD1 matches at 7 bases. TRBV5-3 is recorded as an ORF, its role being uncertain. This CDR3 has 12 residues. V was clipped by 4 bases and J by 6 bases; unmatched bases: 1.

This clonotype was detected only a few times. Here the CDR3 DNA reads TGTGCCAGCCAAACTCCCTCCGGGTCCTACGAGCAGTACTTC. The encoded protein is CASQTPSGSYEQYF. The chain links TRBV28 to TRBJ2-7; D unresolved. The CDR3 contains 14 residues. Germline V lookup: CDR1 MDHEN, CDR2 SYDVKM. Trimming pared 8 bases from V and 1 base from J, leaving 15 bases between.

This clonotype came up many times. DNA for the CDR3: TGCGCCAGCAGCCTCGCCTCCCAGGGCACAGATACGCAGTATTTT. It translates to CASSLASQGTDTQYF. The chain joins TRBV5-1 to TRBJ2-3; D remains ambiguous. V lost 4 bases and J lost 1, with 13 bases in between. CDR3 length equals 15 residues. Per germline, CDR1 SGHRS and CDR2 YFSETQ.

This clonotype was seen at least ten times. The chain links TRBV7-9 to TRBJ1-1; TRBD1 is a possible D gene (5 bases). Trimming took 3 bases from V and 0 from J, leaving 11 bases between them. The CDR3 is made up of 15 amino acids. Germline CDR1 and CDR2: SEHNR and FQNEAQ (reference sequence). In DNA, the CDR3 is TGTGCCAGCAGCTTGGAGGACACCTTGAACACTGAAGCTTTCTTT. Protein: CASSLEDTLNTEAFF.

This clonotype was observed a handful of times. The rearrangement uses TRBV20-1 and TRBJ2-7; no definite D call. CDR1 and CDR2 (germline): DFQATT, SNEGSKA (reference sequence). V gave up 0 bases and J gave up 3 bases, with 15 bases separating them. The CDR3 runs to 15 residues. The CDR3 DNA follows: TGCAGTGCTAGAGATCCGCAAAGTGGTAACTACGAGCAGTACTTC. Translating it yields CSARDPQSGNYEQYF.

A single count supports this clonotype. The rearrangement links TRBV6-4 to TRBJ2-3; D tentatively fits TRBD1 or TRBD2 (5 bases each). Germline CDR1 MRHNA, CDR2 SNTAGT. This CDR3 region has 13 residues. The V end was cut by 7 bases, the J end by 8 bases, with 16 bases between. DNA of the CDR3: TGTGCCAGCAACCGGGACGGGAAGGGTACGCAGTATTTT. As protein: CASNRDGKGTQYF.

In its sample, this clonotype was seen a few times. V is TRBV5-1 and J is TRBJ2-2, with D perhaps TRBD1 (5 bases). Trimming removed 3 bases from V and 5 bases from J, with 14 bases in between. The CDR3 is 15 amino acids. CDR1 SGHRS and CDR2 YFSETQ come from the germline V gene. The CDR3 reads CASSSGNAQTGELFF. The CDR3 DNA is TGCGCCAGCAGCTCAGGGAACGCGCAAACCGGGGAGCTGTTTTTT.

In DNA form, the CDR3 reads TGTGCCAGCTCACCAGGTACTCGAGGCACCGGGGAGCTGTTTTTT. This codes for CASSPGTRGTGELFF. This chain links TRBV18 with TRBJ2-2, with D uncertain. The CDR3 is 15 amino acids. V shed 2 bases and J shed 4 bases, with 11 bases lying between them. CDR1 and CDR2 (germline): KGHSH, LQKENI. Full variable domain (missing parts from reference TRBV18 and TRBJ2-2): NAGVMQNPRHLVRRRGQEARLRCSPMKGHSHVYWYRQLPEEGLKFMVYLQKENIIDESGMPKERFSAEFPKEGPSILRIQQVVRGDSAAYFCASSPGTRGTGELFFGEGSRLTVL.

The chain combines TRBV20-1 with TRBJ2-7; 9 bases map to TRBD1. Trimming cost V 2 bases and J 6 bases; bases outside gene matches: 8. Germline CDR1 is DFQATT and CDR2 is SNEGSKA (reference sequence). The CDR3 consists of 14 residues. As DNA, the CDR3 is TGCAGTGCTAGACAGCGGACAGGGGAAGGCGAGCAGTACTTC. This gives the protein CSARQRTGEGEQYF.

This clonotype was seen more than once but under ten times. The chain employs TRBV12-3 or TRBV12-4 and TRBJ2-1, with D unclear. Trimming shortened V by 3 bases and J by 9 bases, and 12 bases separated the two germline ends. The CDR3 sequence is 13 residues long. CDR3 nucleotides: TGTGCCAGCAGTTTCCATAAGAGTCCTGAGCAGTTCTTC. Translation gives CASSFHKSPEQFF.

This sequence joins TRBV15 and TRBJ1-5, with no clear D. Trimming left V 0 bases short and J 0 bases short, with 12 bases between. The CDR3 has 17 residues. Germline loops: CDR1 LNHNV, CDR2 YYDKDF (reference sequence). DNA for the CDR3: TGTGCCACCAGCAGAGATAGATCCGGAAATAGCAATCAGCCCCAGCATTTT. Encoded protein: CATSRDRSGNSNQPQHF.